The T cell receptor (beta chain) described here comes from a study of OX40 agonist ivuxolimab in advanced cancers. Study in general: Patients were dosed with the agonistic anti-OX40 (CD134) antibody ivuxolimab. Points from the study as a whole: People who partly responded at 0.1-3.0 mg/kg had some of the least clonal expansion seen. On average, CD8+ T cells had more expanded clones than CD4+.

Clones were sequenced by immunoSEQ multiplex PCR, and TCRdb holds only the in-frame ones, with some missing. The sample yields approximately 59,000 clones, under 90% seen once. The CDR3 spans 15 residues. Trimming shortened V by 5 bases and J by 0 bases, and 14 bases separated the two germline ends. Germline values: CDR1 SGHTA, CDR2 FQGNSA. About this clone: As yet, its antigen is unknown.

The chain couples TRBV7-2 to TRBJ2-7; a possible D gene is TRBD2 (6 bases). The receptor's source is an adult with an advanced solid tumor such as melanoma, head and neck, liver or kidney cancer. The specimen was CD4+ or CD8+ T cells sorted from blood, collected in a trial of the OX40 agonist ivuxolimab. The CDR3 DNA follows: TGTGCCAGCAGCCCGACTAGTCTTAGCTCCTACGAGCAGTACTTC. It translates to CASSPTSLSSYEQYF.